These T cell receptor beta chains were read from a single sample in a study of OX40 agonist ivuxolimab in advanced cancers. Clones were read by immunoSEQ multiplex PCR, and TCRdb kept only the in-frame ones, dropping some. The sample has 98,000 or so clones, roughly 80% seen once; the top ten hold approximately 1.5%. Sequencing was performed on CD4+ or CD8+ T cells sorted from blood, taken in a trial of the OX40 agonist ivuxolimab. The source of these receptors is an adult with an advanced solid tumor such as melanoma, head and neck, liver or kidney cancer. Each CDR3 is given with its conserved first and last residue. D genes are given only for firm matches. Not all rows give a size; the values are once, few, many and, for expanded clones, a class.

v_call	j_call	clone_size	d_call	cdr3_aa	cdr3_nt
TRBV5-1	TRBJ1-6	.	.	CASSFEGPTYNSPLHF	TGCGCCAGCAGCTTCGAAGGGCCCACCTATAATTCACCCCTCCACTTT
TRBV6-6	TRBJ2-7	.	TRBD2	CASSPGTSGYEQYF	TGTGCCAGCAGTCCCGGGACTAGCGGGTACGAGCAGTACTTC
TRBV10-1	TRBJ2-7	once	.	CASSESGVEQYF	TGCGCCAGCAGTGAGTCAGGGGTCGAGCAGTACTTC
TRBV25-1	TRBJ1-2	once	.	CASISPRPFFYGYTF	TGTGCCAGCATATCTCCAAGGCCGTTTTTCTATGGCTACACCTTC
TRBV5-1	TRBJ2-1	.	TRBD2	CASIDSPAGGNNEQFF	TGCGCCAGCATCGACTCCCCAGCGGGAGGTAACAATGAGCAGTTCTTC
TRBV2	TRBJ2-3	.	.	CASSQGSDTQYF	TGTGCCAGCAGTCAGGGGTCAGATACGCAGTATTTT
TRBV4-1	TRBJ2-1	.	TRBD2	CASSQVLAVAGNEQFF	TGCGCCAGCAGCCAAGTTCTAGCGGTGGCGGGGAATGAGCAGTTCTTC
TRBV11-2	TRBJ1-1	few	.	CASSLVREPIMNTEAFF	TGTGCCAGCAGCTTAGTCAGGGAGCCTATCATGAACACTGAAGCTTTCTTT
TRBV7-3	TRBJ1-1	.	TRBD1	CASSSGQANTEAFF	TGTGCCAGCAGCTCGGGACAGGCGAACACTGAAGCTTTCTTT
TRBV5-1	TRBJ2-5	few	TRBD2	CASSPGGVQETQYF	TGCGCCAGCAGCCCTGGGGGGGTCCAAGAGACCCAGTACTTC
TRBV6-1	TRBJ2-3	.	.	CASSGIGKNTDTQYF	TGTGCCAGCAGTGGGATTGGAAAGAACACAGATACGCAGTATTTT
TRBV4-2	TRBJ2-7	.	.	CASSQDRTYEQYF	TGTGCCAGCAGCCAAGATCGGACTTACGAGCAGTACTTC
TRBV6-1	TRBJ2-6	.	.	CGAGANVLTF	TGTGGGGCTGGGGCCAACGTCCTGACTTTC
TRBV7-2	TRBJ2-5	.	TRBD2	CASSSLAVQETQYF	TGTGCCAGCAGCTCCCTAGCGGTCCAAGAGACCCAGTACTTC
TRBV27	TRBJ2-6	.	TRBD2	CASSFSGRAGGFSGANVLTF	TGTGCCAGCAGTTTCTCTGGCCGGGCGGGGGGATTCTCTGGGGCCAACGTCCTGACTTTC
TRBV9	TRBJ1-1	.	.	CASSLREGREAFF	TGTGCCAGCAGCCTTCGGGAGGGCAGGGAAGCTTTCTTT
TRBV7-2	TRBJ1-1	.	.	CASSLEGRLNTEAFF	TGTGCCAGCAGCCTAGAGGGGCGATTGAACACTGAAGCTTTCTTT
TRBV23-1	TRBJ2-7	.	.	CASSQGYEQYF	TGCGCCAGCAGTCAAGGCTACGAGCAGTACTTC
TRBV6-1	TRBJ1-1	.	TRBD1	CASRDRVPPTEAFF	TGTGCCAGCAGGGACAGGGTTCCTCCGACTGAAGCTTTCTTT
TRBV5-6	TRBJ2-3	.	TRBD1	CASSTTGKSTDTQYF	TGTGCCAGCAGTACGACAGGGAAGAGCACAGATACGCAGTATTTT
TRBV2	TRBJ2-3	.	.	CASKPHSGGTDTQYF	TGTGCCAGCAAGCCGCATAGCGGAGGCACAGATACGCAGTATTTT
TRBV18	TRBJ2-7	.	.	CASSPAGPGYEQYF	TGTGCCAGCTCCCCCGCGGGACCAGGCTACGAGCAGTACTTC
TRBV21-1	TRBJ2-2	.	.	CASSTTTGSNTGELFF	TGTGCCAGCAGCACGACGACAGGGTCGAACACCGGGGAGCTGTTTTTT
TRBV6-6	TRBJ2-7	.	TRBD1	CASSYSTGGYEQYF	TGTGCCAGCAGTTACTCGACAGGGGGGTACGAGCAGTACTTC
TRBV10-2	TRBJ1-1	.	.	CASYGGGVNTEAFF	TGCGCCAGCTATGGGGGCGGCGTGAACACTGAAGCTTTCTTT
TRBV5-5	TRBJ1-1	.	.	CASSLSGGRTTEAFF	TGTGCCAGCAGCTTGAGTGGGGGGCGAACCACTGAAGCTTTCTTT
TRBV10-1	TRBJ1-1	.	.	CASSESTYNAEAFF	TGCGCCAGCAGTGAGTCTACGTATAATGCTGAAGCTTTCTTT
TRBV5-1	TRBJ2-5	few	.	CASSGGGGHPQETQYF	TGCGCCAGCAGCGGGGGAGGGGGGCACCCTCAAGAGACCCAGTACTTC
TRBV6-5	TRBJ1-4	.	.	CASSGGSNEKLFF	TGTGCCAGCAGTGGGGGATCTAATGAAAAACTGTTTTTT
TRBV27	TRBJ2-7	.	.	CASTYEQYF	TGTGCCAGCACTTACGAGCAGTACTTC
TRBV7-2	TRBJ2-2	.	.	CASSLGTNRNTGELFF	TGTGCCAGCAGCTTAGGGACTAACCGGAACACCGGGGAGCTGTTTTTT
TRBV13	TRBJ1-4	.	.	CASSPNGILNEKLFF	TGTGCCAGCAGCCCGAACGGGATCCTTAATGAAAAACTGTTTTTT
TRBV28	TRBJ1-6	.	TRBD1	CASSPPDRVHSPLHF	TGTGCCAGCAGTCCACCGGACAGGGTGCATTCACCCCTCCACTTT
TRBV7-3	TRBJ1-1	.	TRBD1	CASSATGRTEAFF	TGTGCCAGCAGCGCGACAGGGAGGACTGAAGCTTTCTTT
TRBV19	TRBJ1-6	.	.	CASSIAPGGAADNSPLHF	TGTGCCAGTAGTATAGCGCCGGGAGGGGCTGCTGATAATTCACCCCTCCACTTT
TRBV5-1	TRBJ2-7	.	.	CASSSRGGSYEQYF	TGCGCCAGCAGCTCCCGTGGGGGCTCCTACGAGCAGTACTTC
TRBV7-8	TRBJ1-3	few	.	CASSLAQDPGNTIYF	TGTGCCAGCAGCTTAGCGCAGGACCCAGGAAACACCATATATTTT
TRBV18	TRBJ2-7	few	TRBD2	CASSPPDGGDEQYF	TGTGCCAGCTCACCACCGGACGGGGGGGACGAGCAGTACTTC
TRBV7-9	TRBJ2-7	few	.	CASSPRGPYEQYF	TGTGCCAGCAGTCCCCGGGGTCCCTACGAGCAGTACTTC
TRBV12-5	TRBJ2-7	.	TRBD1	CASGFAGTGGMSSYEQYF	TGTGCTAGTGGTTTCGCCGGGACAGGGGGCATGAGCTCCTACGAGCAGTACTTC
TRBV28	TRBJ2-3	.	.	CASSLPRDTQYF	TGTGCCAGCAGCCTCCCCAGGGATACGCAGTATTTT
TRBV7-2	TRBJ1-2	.	.	CASSPDRPEKSLF	TGTGCCAGCAGCCCTGATCGACCGGAAAAATCGCTCTTC
TRBV9	TRBJ2-5	once	TRBD2	CASSGASGSIKETQYF	TGTGCCAGCAGCGGCGCTAGCGGGAGCATCAAAGAGACCCAGTACTTC
TRBV6-6	TRBJ1-5	once	.	CASSYSGGARQPQHF	TGTGCCAGCAGTTACTCAGGAGGGGCTCGGCAGCCCCAGCATTTT
TRBV14	TRBJ2-5	.	.	CASSFLGGLETQYF	TGTGCCAGCAGTTTCTTAGGTGGCCTCGAGACCCAGTACTTC
TRBV6-6	TRBJ1-4	.	.	CASSYSTNEKLFF	TGTGCCAGCAGTTACTCCACTAATGAAAAACTGTTTTTT
TRBV10-1	TRBJ1-5	.	.	CASSEGVDQPQHF	TGCGCCAGCAGTGAGGGGGTGGATCAGCCCCAGCATTTT
TRBV5-1	TRBJ1-6	once	TRBD1	CASSPRTGADSPLHF	TGCGCCAGCAGCCCGAGGACAGGGGCGGATTCACCCCTCCACTTT
TRBV28	TRBJ1-6	.	.	CASSQGPNSPLHF	TGTGCCAGCTCACAGGGCCCTAATTCACCCCTCCACTTT
TRBV7-2	TRBJ1-1	.	.	CASSLPVNTEAFF	TGTGCCAGCAGCTTACCAGTTAACACTGAAGCTTTCTTT
TRBV15	TRBJ1-6	.	.	CATSSLGQDNSPLHF	TGTGCCACCAGCAGTTTGGGTCAGGATAATTCACCCCTCCACTTT
TRBV27	TRBJ1-5	few	TRBD1	CATKPEGGPGNQPQHF	TGTGCCACCAAGCCCGAAGGGGGCCCGGGCAATCAGCCCCAGCATTTT
TRBV7-2	TRBJ1-2	.	.	CASSLGSSNYGYTF	TGTGCCAGCAGCTTGGGGTCGTCTAACTATGGCTACACCTTC